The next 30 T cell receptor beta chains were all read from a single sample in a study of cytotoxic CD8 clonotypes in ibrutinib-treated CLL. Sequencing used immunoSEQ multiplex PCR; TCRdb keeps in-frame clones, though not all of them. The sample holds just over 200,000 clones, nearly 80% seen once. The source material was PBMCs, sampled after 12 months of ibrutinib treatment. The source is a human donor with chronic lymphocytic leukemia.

CDR3 amino acids: CATRQGGRSNQPQHF. DNA of the CDR3: TGTGCCACACGACAGGGGGGCAGGTCAAATCAGCCCCAGCATTTT. The chain links TRBV6-5 to TRBJ1-5; 9 bases fit TRBD1. J lost 4 bases, V lost 10 bases, and 11 bases had no gene match. This CDR3 is built from 15 residues. Germline V gene data show CDR1 as MNHEY and CDR2 as SVGAGI.

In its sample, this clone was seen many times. In DNA, the CDR3 is TGTGCCAGCAGCACTTCGACAGGGGGCCTTGGAAACACCATATATTTT. It specifies CASSTSTGGLGNTIYF. The chain joins TRBV9 to TRBJ1-3, with 10 bases lining up with TRBD1. Germline CDR1 is SGDLS and CDR2 is YYNGEE. The CDR3 covers 16 residues. The trim removed 4 bases at V and 3 bases at J, leaving 7 bases unmatched. Based on the CDR3 plus reference TRBV9 and TRBJ1-3, the full variable domain is DSGVTQTPKHLITATGQRVTLRCSPRSGDLSVYWYQQSLDQGLQFLIQYYNGEERAKGNILERFSAQQFPDLHSELNLSSLELGDSALYFCASSTSTGGLGNTIYFGEGSWLTVV.

The CDR3 loop is CAWSVTSGGNEQFF. CDR3 sequence (DNA): TGTGCCTGGAGTGTGACTAGCGGGGGGAATGAGCAGTTCTTC. The rearrangement links TRBV30 to TRBJ2-1; 13 nucleotides agree with TRBD2. V trimming: 0 bases; J trimming: 7 bases; junction bases outside the gene matches: 0. Per the germline V gene, CDR1 is GTSNPN and CDR2 is SVGIG (reference sequence). The CDR3 runs 14 residues.

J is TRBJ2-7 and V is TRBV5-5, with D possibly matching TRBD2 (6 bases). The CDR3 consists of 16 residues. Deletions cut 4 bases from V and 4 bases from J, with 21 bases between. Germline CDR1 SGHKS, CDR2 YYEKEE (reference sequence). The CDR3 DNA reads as TGTGCCAGCAGCCACTATTACGGAGGGCATTTGTACGAGCAGTACTTC. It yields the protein CASSHYYGGHLYEQYF.

The CDR3 spells CATGVWGSGELFF. CDR3 DNA sequence: TGTGCGACAGGTGTCTGGGGGAGCGGGGAGCTGTTTTTT. The J gene is TRBJ2-2, the V gene TRBV6-5, with a tentative D call TRBD1 (6 bases). This CDR3 is built from 13 residues. Germline assignment: CDR1 MNHEY and CDR2 SVGAGI.

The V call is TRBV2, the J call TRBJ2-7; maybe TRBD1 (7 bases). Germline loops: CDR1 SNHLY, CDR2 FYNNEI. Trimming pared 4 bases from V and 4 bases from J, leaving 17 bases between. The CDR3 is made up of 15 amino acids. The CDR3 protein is CASSVDSQGGYEQYF. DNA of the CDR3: TGTGCCAGCAGTGTTGACTCCCAGGGGGGTTACGAGCAGTACTTC.

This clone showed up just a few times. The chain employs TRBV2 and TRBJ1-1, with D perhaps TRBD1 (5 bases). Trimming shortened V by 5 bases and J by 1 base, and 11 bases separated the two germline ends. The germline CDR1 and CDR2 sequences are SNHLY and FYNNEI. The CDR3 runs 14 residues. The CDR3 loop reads CASSNTGGNTEAFF. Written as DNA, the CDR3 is TGTGCCAGCAGTAATACAGGCGGGAACACTGAAGCTTTCTTT.

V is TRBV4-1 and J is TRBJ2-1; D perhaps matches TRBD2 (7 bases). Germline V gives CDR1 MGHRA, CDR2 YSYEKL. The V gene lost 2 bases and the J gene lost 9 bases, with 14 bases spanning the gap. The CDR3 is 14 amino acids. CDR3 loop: CASSQLRGAGEQFF. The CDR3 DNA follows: TGCGCCAGCAGCCAACTTCGGGGGGCAGGTGAGCAGTTCTTC.

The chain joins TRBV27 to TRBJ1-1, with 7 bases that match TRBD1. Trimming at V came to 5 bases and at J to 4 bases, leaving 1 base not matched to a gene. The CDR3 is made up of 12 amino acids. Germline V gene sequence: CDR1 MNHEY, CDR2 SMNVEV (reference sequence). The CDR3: CASSRQGTEAFF. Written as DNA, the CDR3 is TGTGCCAGCAGTCGACAGGGCACTGAAGCTTTCTTT.

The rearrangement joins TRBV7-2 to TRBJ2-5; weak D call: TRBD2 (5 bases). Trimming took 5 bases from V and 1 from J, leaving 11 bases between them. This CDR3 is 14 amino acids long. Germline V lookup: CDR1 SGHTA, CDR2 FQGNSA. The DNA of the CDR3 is TGTGCCAGCAGCCCCCGGGGAGTCCAAGAGACCCAGTACTTC. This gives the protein CASSPRGVQETQYF. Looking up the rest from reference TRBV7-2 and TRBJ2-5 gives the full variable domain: GAGVSQSPSNKVTEKGKDVELRCDPISGHTALYWYRQSLGQGLEFLIYFQGNSAPDKSGLPSDRFSAERTGGSVSTLTIQRTQQEDSAVYLCASSPRGVQETQYFGPGTRLLVL.

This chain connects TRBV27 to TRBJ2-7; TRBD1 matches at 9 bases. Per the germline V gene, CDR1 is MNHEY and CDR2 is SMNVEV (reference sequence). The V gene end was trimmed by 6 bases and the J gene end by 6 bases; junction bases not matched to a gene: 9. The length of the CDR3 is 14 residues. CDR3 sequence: CASSHWTGASEQYF. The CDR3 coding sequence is TGTGCCAGCAGCCACTGGACAGGGGCGTCCGAGCAGTACTTC.

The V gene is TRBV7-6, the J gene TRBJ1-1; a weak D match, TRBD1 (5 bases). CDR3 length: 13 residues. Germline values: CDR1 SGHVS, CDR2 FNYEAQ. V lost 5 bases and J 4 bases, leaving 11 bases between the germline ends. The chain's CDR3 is CASSDGASTEAFF. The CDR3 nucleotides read TGTGCCAGCAGCGACGGGGCGAGCACTGAAGCTTTCTTT.

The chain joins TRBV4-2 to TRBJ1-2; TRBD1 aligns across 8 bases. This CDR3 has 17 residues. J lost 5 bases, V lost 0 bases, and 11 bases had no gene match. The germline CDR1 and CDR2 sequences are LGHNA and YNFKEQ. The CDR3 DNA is TGTGCCAGCAGCCAAGAACACGGACAGGGAGGAAGGTATGGCTACACCTTC. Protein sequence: CASSQEHGQGGRYGYTF.

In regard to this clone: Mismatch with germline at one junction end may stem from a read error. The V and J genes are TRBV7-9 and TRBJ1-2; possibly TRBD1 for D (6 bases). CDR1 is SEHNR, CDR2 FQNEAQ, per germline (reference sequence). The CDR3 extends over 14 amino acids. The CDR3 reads CANSLQLDSYGYTF. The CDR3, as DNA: TGTGCCAACAGCTTACAGTTGGACAGTTATGGCTACACCTTC.

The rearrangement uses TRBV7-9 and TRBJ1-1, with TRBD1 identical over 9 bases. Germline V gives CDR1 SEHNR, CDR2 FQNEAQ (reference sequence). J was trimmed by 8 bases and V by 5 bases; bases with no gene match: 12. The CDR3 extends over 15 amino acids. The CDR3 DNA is TGTGCCAGCAGCCTCAACAGGGGGCCCAAATCGGAAGCTTTCTTT. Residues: CASSLNRGPKSEAFF.

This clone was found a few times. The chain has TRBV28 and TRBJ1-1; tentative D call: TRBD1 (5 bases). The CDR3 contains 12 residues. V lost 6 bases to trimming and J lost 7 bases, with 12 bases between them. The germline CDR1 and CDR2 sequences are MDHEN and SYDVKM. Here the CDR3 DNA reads TGTGCCAGCAGACAAACAGGACATGAAGCTTTCTTT. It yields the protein CASRQTGHEAFF.

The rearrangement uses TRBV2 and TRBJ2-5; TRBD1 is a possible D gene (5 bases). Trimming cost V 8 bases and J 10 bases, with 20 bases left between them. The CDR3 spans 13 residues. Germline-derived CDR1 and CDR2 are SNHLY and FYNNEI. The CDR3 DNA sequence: TGTGCCAGCTCTTTTCTTAGGGAAGGGGACCAGTACTTC. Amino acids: CASSFLREGDQYF.

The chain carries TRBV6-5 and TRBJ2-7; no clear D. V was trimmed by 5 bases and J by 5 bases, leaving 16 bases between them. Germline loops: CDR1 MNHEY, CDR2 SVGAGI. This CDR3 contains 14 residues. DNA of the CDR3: TGTGCCAGCAGTATTCGGTGGGGTTCGGACGAGCAGTACTTC. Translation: CASSIRWGSDEQYF.

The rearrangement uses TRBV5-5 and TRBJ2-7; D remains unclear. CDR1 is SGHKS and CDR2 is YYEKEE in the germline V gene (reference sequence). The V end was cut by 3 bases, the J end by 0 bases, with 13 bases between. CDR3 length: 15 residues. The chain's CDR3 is CASSYDGPGSYEQYF. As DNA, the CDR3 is TGTGCCAGCAGCTACGACGGGCCAGGCTCCTACGAGCAGTACTTC. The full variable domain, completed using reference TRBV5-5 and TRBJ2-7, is DAGVTQSPTHLIKTRGQQVTLRCSPISGHKSVSWYQQVLGQGPQFIFQYYEKEERGRGNFPDRFSARQFPNYSSELNVNALLLGDSALYLCASSYDGPGSYEQYFGPGTRLTVT.

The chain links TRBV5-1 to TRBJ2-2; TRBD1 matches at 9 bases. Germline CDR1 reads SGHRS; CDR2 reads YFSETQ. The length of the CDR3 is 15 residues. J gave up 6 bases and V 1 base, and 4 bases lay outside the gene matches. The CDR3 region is CASSLTGGAAGELFF. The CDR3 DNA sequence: TGCGCCAGCAGCTTGACAGGGGGCGCCGCCGGGGAGCTGTTTTTT.

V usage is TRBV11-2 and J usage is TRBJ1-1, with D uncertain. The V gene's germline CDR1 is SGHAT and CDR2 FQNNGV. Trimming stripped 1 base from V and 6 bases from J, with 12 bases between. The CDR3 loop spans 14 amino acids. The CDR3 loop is CASSLVSLVAEAFF. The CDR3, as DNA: TGTGCCAGCAGCTTAGTTTCCTTAGTAGCTGAAGCTTTCTTT.

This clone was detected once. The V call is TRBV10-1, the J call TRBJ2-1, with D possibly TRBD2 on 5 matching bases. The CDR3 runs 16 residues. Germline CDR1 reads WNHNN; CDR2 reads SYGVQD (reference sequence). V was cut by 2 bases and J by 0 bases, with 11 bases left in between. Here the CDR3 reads CASSEADWSSYNEQFF. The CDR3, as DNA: TGCGCCAGCAGTGAGGCGGACTGGAGCTCCTACAATGAGCAGTTCTTC.

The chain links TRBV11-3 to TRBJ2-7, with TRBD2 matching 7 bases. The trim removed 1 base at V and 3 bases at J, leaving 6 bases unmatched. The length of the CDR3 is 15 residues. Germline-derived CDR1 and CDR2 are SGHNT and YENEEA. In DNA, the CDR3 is TGTGCCAGCAGCTTAGGGGGCGGGGGACGCTACGAGCAGTACTTC. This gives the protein CASSLGGGGRYEQYF. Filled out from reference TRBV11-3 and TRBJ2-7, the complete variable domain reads EAGVVQSPRYKIIEKKQPVAFWCNPISGHNTLYWYLQNLGQGPELLIRYENEEAVDDSQLPKDRFSAERLKGVDSTLKIQPAELGDSAVYLCASSLGGGGRYEQYFGPGTRLTVT.

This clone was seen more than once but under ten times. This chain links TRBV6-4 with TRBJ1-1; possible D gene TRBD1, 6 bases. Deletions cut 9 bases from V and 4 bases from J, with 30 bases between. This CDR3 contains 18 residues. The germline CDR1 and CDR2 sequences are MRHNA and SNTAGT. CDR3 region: CARLPAGGAGRLSTEAFF. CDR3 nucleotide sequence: TGTGCCAGACTACCTGCCGGGGGGGCGGGTCGATTGTCCACTGAAGCTTTCTTT.

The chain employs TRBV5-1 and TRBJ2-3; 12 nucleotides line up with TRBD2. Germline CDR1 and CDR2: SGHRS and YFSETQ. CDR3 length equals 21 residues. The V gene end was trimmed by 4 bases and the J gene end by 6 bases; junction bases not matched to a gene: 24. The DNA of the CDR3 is TGCGCCAGCAGCCGTTCGCCGGGACAGCGTACCGGGACTAGCGGGCCCGATACGCAGTATTTT. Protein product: CASSRSPGQRTGTSGPDTQYF.

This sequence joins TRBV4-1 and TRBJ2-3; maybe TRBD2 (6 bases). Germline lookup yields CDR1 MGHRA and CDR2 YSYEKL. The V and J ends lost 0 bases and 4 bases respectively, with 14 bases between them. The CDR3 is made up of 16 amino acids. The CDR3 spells CASSQETPLASDTQYF. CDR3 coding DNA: TGCGCCAGCAGCCAAGAAACCCCTCTAGCGTCAGATACGCAGTATTTT.

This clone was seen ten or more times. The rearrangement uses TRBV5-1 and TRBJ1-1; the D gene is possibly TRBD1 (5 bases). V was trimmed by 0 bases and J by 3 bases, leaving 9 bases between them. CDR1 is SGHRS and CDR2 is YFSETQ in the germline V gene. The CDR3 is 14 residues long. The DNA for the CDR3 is TGCGCCAGCAGCTTGGCCGGGGGGTACACTGAAGCTTTCTTT. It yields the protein CASSLAGGYTEAFF.

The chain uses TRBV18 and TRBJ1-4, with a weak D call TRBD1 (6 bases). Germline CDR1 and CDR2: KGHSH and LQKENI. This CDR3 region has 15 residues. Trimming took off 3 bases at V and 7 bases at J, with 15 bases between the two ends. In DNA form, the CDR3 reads TGTGCCAGCTCACCGGGAATGGGGGCGAGTGAAAAACTGTTTTTT. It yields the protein CASSPGMGASEKLFF.

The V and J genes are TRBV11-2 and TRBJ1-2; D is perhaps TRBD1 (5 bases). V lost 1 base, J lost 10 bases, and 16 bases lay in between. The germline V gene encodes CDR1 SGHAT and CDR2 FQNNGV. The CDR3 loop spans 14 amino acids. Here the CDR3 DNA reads TGTGCCAGCAGCTTAGCCCTGGGACCTACAGTCTACACCTTC. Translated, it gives CASSLALGPTVYTF.

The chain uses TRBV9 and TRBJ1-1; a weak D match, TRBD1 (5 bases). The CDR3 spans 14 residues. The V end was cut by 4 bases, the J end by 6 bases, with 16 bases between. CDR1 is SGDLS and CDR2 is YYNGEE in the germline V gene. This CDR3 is CASSPWGGTSEAFF. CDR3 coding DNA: TGTGCCAGCAGCCCTTGGGGAGGGACCTCTGAAGCTTTCTTT. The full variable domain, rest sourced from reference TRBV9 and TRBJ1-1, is DSGVTQTPKHLITATGQRVTLRCSPRSGDLSVYWYQQSLDQGLQFLIQYYNGEERAKGNILERFSAQQFPDLHSELNLSSLELGDSALYFCASSPWGGTSEAFFGQGTRLTVV.